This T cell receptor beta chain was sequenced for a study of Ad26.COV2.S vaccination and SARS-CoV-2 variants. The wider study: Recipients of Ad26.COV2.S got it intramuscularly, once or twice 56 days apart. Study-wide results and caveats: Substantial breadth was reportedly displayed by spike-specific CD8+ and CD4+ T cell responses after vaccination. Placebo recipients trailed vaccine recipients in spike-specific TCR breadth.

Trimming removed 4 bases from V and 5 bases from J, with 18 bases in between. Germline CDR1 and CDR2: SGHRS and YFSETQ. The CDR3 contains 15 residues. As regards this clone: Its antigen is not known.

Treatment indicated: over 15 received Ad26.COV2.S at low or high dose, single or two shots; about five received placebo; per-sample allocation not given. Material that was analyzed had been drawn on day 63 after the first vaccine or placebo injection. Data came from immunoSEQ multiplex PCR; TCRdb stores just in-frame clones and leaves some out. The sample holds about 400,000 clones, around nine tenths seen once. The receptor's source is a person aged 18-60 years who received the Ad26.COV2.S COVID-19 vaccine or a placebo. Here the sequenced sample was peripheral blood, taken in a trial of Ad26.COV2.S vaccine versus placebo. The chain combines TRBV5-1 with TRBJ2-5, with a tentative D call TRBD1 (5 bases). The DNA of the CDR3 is TGCGCCAGCAGCCCCGGACAAGCTTATGTGGAGACCCAGTACTTC. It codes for CASSPGQAYVETQYF.